This T cell receptor beta chain was recorded in a study of T cells expressing NK-cell markers. Researchers built TCR beta cDNA using 5'RACE template switching with UMIs. TCRdb reanalyzed the 5' RACE reads and collapses them to one entry per CDR3 protein, without DNA. The sample table sets out 550,000 or so distinct CDR3 sequences. Germline CDR1 and CDR2: MDHEN and SYDVKM. CDR3 length: 11 residues. Study conclusions and caveats: Researchers report these clonotypes also headed the CD3+CD56-NKG2C+ fraction in several donors.

Details on this clonotype: As yet, its antigen is unknown.

The rearrangement uses TRBV28 and TRBJ2-7; TCRdb's D call of TRBD1 is untestable without DNA. This TCR derives from a man between 18 and 29 years old in good health. The specimen was blood T cells: a sorted CD56 or NKG2C T cell subset, CD4+ or CD8+ T cells, or bulk PBMC T cells (not recorded which). This chain's CDR3 is CASSPLGEQYF.